This T cell receptor beta chain was sequenced for a study of control samples from healthy donors and cancer patients. Libraries were prepared by immunoSEQ multiplex PCR; TCRdb keeps only in-frame clonotypes and omits some of them. The sample has approximately 80,000 clones; about 88% are singletons. This CDR3 contains 13 residues. Germline V gives CDR1 SEHNR, CDR2 FQNEAQ (reference sequence). Between the trimmed V and J ends, which lost 1 base and 7 bases, there was a span of 10 bases. Material for sequencing was blood. This receptor was obtained from a woman in her 50s in good health. The chain carries TRBV7-9 and TRBJ1-2; TRBD1 might be the D (5 bases). CDR3: CASSLGSTAGYTF. The DNA for the CDR3 is TGTGCCAGCAGCTTAGGTTCGACAGCTGGCTACACCTTC.